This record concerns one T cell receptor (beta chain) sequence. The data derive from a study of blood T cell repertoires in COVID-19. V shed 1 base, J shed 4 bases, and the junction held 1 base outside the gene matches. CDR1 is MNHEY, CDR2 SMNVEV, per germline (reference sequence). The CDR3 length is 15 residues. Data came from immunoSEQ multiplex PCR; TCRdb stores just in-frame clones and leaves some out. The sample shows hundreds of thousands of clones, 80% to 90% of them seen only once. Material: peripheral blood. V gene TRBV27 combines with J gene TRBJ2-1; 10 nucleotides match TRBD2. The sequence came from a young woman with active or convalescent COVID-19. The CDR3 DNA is TGTGCCAGCAGTTTATATAGCGGGAGGTACAATGAGCAGTTCTTC. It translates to CASSLYSGRYNEQFF.